The 14 T cell receptor beta chains given below trace back to one sample, sequenced in a study of shared clonotypes between healthy human individuals. The data were produced by immunoSEQ multiplex PCR, yet TCRdb's version contains in-frame clones alone and is incomplete. The sample holds about a million clones, about 75% seen once. Sequencing was performed on memory CD4+ T cells sorted from blood. Subset in this sample: CD45RA-negative fraction. Receptors were obtained from a man aged 18 to 35 in good health.

This chain uses TRBV5-1 with TRBJ1-6, with 10 bases aligning to TRBD1. After removal of 2 bases from V and 10 bases from J, the junction contained 6 bases not matched to a gene. The V gene's germline CDR1 is SGHRS and CDR2 YFSETQ. The CDR3 contains 15 residues. The CDR3 region is CASSFLDRGQSPLHF. The CDR3 DNA sequence: TGCGCCAGCAGCTTTCTTGACAGGGGGCAATCACCCCTCCACTTT. Full variable domain (rest looked up from reference TRBV5-1 and TRBJ1-6): KAGVTQTPRYLIKTRGQQVTLSCSPISGHRSVSWYQQTPGQGLQFLFEYFSETQRNKGNFPGRFSGRQFSNSRSEMNVSTLELGDSALYLCASSFLDRGQSPLHFGNGTRLTVT.

This clone was recorded only once. The chain carries TRBV9 and TRBJ1-3; D is undetermined. This CDR3 is built from 16 residues. From germline, CDR1 is SGDLS and CDR2 YYNGEE. The germline V and J ends were trimmed by 0 bases and 4 bases, with 14 bases remaining between them. In nucleotides, the CDR3 is TGTGCCAGCAGCGTAGGACCGCAGCAAGGGGGAAACACCATATATTTT. It is translated as CASSVGPQQGGNTIYF.

The V gene is TRBV10-3, the J gene TRBJ2-5; 8 bases fit TRBD2. The CDR3 length is 15 residues. Germline V gene sequence: CDR1 ENHRY, CDR2 SYGVKD. Trimming at V came to 0 bases and at J to 4 bases, leaving 4 bases not matched to a gene. The chain's CDR3 is CAISESSGGRETQYF. The CDR3 coding sequence is TGTGCCATCAGTGAGTCGAGCGGGGGCAGAGAGACCCAGTACTTC.

This sequence joins TRBV5-6 and TRBJ1-1; D unresolved. This CDR3 has 11 amino acids. Germline CDR1 reads SGHDT; CDR2 reads YYEEEE. V was trimmed by 0 bases and J by 4 bases, leaving 1 base between them. The CDR3 region is CASSLVTEAFF. CDR3 DNA: TGTGCCAGCAGCTTGGTCACTGAAGCTTTCTTT.

J is TRBJ2-2 and V is TRBV11-2; TRBD2 matches 7 bases. Unmatched junction bases numbered 7, after V lost 2 bases and J lost 4 bases. The CDR3 is made up of 16 amino acids. In germline, CDR1 is SGHAT, CDR2 FQNNGV. CDR3 nucleotides: TGTGCCAGCAGCTTAAAGCGGGGAGGTTTCACCGGGGAGCTGTTTTTT. Its translation: CASSLKRGGFTGELFF.

The CDR3 is CASSGSGGNEQYF. The CDR3 region has the DNA TGTGCCAGCAGCGGGTCAGGGGGCAACGAGCAGTACTTC. This rearrangement joins TRBV2 to TRBJ2-7, with 8 bases matching TRBD1. The CDR3 extends over 13 amino acids. Trimming at V came to 6 bases and at J to 5 bases, leaving 6 bases not matched to a gene. The germline V gene encodes CDR1 SNHLY and CDR2 FYNNEI.

This sequence joins TRBV4-3 and TRBJ1-3, with 8 bases fitting TRBD1. CDR3 length: 20 amino acids. V dropped 0 bases and J dropped 0; count of bases not matched to a gene: 13. Germline V lookup: CDR1 LGHNA, CDR2 YSLEER. In nucleotides, the CDR3 is TGCGCCAGCAGCCAAGATCCTCTCGGGACAGGACAACCCTCTGGAAACACCATATATTTT. Encoded protein: CASSQDPLGTGQPSGNTIYF.

This chain joins TRBV28 and TRBJ1-1; TRBD1 might be the D (6 bases). The CDR3 is 13 amino acids. V dropped 6 bases and J dropped 5 bases, with 13 bases sitting between them. From germline, CDR1 is MDHEN and CDR2 SYDVKM. In DNA, the CDR3 is TGTGCCAGCAGGACCCTCAGGGGAACTGAAGCTTTCTTT. Protein product: CASRTLRGTEAFF. The variable domain in full, completed from reference TRBV28 and TRBJ1-1, reads DVKVTQSSRYLVKRTGEKVFLECVQDMDHENMFWYRQDPGLGLRLIYFSYDVKMKEKGDIPEGYSVSREKKERFSLILESASTNQTSMYLCASRTLRGTEAFFGQGTRLTVV.

There are a few counts of this clone. The CDR3, as DNA: TGCGCCAGCAGCTTGGGGGAAAATCAGCCCCAGCATTTT. This gives the protein CASSLGENQPQHF. The genes are TRBV5-1 and TRBJ1-5; D uncertain. Germline V gene sequence: CDR1 SGHRS, CDR2 YFSETQ. The CDR3 totals 13 residues. Trimming stripped 0 bases from V and 4 bases from J, with 5 bases between.

This clone was seen a few times. The chain joins TRBV14 to TRBJ2-7; a possible D gene is TRBD1 (5 bases). From germline, CDR1 is SGHDN and CDR2 FVKESK. The CDR3 extends over 15 amino acids. The ends were cut back, 2 bases at V and 5 bases at J, with 16 bases in the middle. The CDR3: CASSQIPQGSHEQYF. The CDR3 bases are TGTGCCAGCAGCCAAATACCCCAGGGTTCCCACGAGCAGTACTTC.

This chain links TRBV5-4 with TRBJ2-2; D is perhaps TRBD2 (6 bases). CDR1 is SGHNT and CDR2 is YYREEE in the germline V gene (reference sequence). The CDR3 length is 16 residues. V was cut by 4 bases and J by 4 bases, with 17 bases left in between. For the CDR3, the DNA is TGTGCCAGCAGCGGTCCCGGGACTCGGTTCACCGGGGAGCTGTTTTTT. It is translated as CASSGPGTRFTGELFF.

This clone appeared a few times. The rearrangement joins TRBV29-1 to TRBJ1-4, with D possibly being TRBD1 (5 bases). The CDR3 loop spans 13 amino acids. V lost 4 bases and J 8 bases, leaving 14 bases between the germline ends. Germline V gene data show CDR1 as SQVTM and CDR2 as ANQGSEA. The CDR3 reads CSVGRGGGEKLFF. In nucleotides, the CDR3 is TGCAGCGTTGGGCGGGGGGGAGGAGAAAAACTGTTTTTT.

Of note for this clone: The same CDR3 is also encoded by other DNA sequences in this sample. J is TRBJ2-3 and V is TRBV6-5; D gene unclear. V gave up 0 bases and J gave up 2 bases, with 3 bases separating them. CDR1 is MNHEY and CDR2 is SVGAGI in the germline V gene. The CDR3 is 13 residues long. The CDR3 DNA reads TGTGCCAGCAGTTACTCCTCCACAGATACGCAGTATTTT. This codes for CASSYSSTDTQYF.

The rearrangement links TRBV19 to TRBJ1-2; 7 nucleotides align to TRBD1. V shed 3 bases and J 6 bases; nucleotides not matched to a gene: 7. This CDR3 has 14 residues. Germline CDR1 is LNHDA and CDR2 is SQIVND (reference sequence). The CDR3 DNA is TGTGCCAGTAGTATTATCGACAGGGTGGATGGCTACACCTTC. It translates to CASSIIDRVDGYTF.